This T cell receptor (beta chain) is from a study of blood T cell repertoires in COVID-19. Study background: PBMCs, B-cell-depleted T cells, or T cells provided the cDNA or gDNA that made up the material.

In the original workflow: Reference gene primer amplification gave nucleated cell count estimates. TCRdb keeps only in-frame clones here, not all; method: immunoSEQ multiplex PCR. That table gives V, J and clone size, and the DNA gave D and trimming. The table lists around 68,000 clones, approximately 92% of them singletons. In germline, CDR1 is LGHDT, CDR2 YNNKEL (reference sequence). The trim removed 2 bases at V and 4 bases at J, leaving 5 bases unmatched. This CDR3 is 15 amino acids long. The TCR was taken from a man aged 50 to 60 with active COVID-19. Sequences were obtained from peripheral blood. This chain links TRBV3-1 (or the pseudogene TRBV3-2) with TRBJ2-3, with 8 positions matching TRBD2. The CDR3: CASSQRGGPADTQYF. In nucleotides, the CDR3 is TGTGCCAGCAGCCAACGGGGGGGGCCAGCAGATACGCAGTATTTT.